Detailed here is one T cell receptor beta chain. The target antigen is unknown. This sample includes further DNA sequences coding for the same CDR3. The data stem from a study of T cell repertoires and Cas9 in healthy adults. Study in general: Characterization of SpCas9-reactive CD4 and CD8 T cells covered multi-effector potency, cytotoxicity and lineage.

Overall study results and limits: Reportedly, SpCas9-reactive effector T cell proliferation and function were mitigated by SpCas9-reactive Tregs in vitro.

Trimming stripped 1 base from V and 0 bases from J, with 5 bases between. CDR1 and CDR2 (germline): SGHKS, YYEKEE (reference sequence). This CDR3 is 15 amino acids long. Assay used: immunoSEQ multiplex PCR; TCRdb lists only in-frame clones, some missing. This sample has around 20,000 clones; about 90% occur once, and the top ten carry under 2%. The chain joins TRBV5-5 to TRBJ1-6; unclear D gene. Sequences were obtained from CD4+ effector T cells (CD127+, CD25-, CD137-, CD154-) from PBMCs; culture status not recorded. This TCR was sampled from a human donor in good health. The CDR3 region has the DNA TGTGCCAGCAGCTTGCGGAGCTCCTATAATTCACCCCTCCACTTT. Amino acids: CASSLRSSYNSPLHF.